This is a list of T cell receptor beta chains from one sample in a study of response to subunit inactivated influenza vaccine. TCRdb analysed the RT-PCR reads with MiXCR anew, one entry per CDR3 protein. In the table there are some 540,000 distinct CDR3 sequences, 20% to 25% of which are singletons. The data were also submitted as part of a second study, on T cells expressing NK-cell markers.

The sequencing here drew on CD4+ T cells sorted from PBMCs, taken about 13 days after vaccination. Every receptor here comes from a man aged 45 to 65 who received an inactivated influenza vaccine. Both conserved end residues are part of each CDR3. D genes are given only for firm matches. The size field is filled for only some rows; it gives once, few, many or a size class.

cdr3_aa cdr3_nt j_call d_call v_call clone_size
CASSLLTSGTYNEQFF TGTGCCAGCAGTTTACTGACTAGCGGAACCTACAATGAGCAGTTCTTC TRBJ2-1 TRBD2 TRBV28 .
CASSARGTSGAYNEQFF TGTGCCAGCAGCGCCAGGGGAACTAGCGGAGCTTACAATGAGCAGTTCTTC TRBJ2-1 TRBD2 TRBV9 .
CSAWAEREQYF TGCAGCGCCTGGGCCGAACGGGAGCAGTACTTC TRBJ2-7 . TRBV29-1 many
CASSRGLAIIYNEQFF TGTGCCAGCAGCCGGGGACTAGCGATTATTTACAATGAGCAGTTCTTC TRBJ2-1 TRBD2 TRBV6-2/TRBV6-3 few
CASSQTARTSGFSSYNEQFF TGTGCCAGCAGCCAAACCGCCCGGACTAGCGGGTTTAGCTCCTACAATGAGCAGTTCTTC TRBJ2-1 TRBD2 TRBV4-2 .
CASRGTGNGQPQHF TGTGCCAGCAGGGGGACAGGGAACGGGCAGCCCCAGCATTTT TRBJ1-5 TRBD1 TRBV2 few
CASSRQGGYTEAFF TGTGCCAGCAGCCGCCAGGGCGGGTACACTGAAGCTTTCTTT TRBJ1-1 . TRBV7-2 few
CASSLGESTDTQYF TGCGCCAGCAGCTTGGGTGAGAGCACAGATACGCAGTATTTT TRBJ2-3 . TRBV5-1 few
CASSFDPGTAPREQYF TGTGCCAGCAGCTTTGACCCGGGGACAGCCCCTCGCGAGCAGTACTTC TRBJ2-7 TRBD1 TRBV7-2 few
CASSLDTIRTGELFF TGTGCCAGCAGCTTGGATACAATAAGAACCGGGGAGCTGTTTTTT TRBJ2-2 . TRBV5-5 many
CSVESSVPNTGELFF TGCAGCGTTGAATCTAGCGTACCGAACACCGGGGAGCTGTTTTTT TRBJ2-2 . TRBV29-1 few
CAISESLGPGTQYF TGTGCCATCAGTGAGTCGTTGGGGCCGGGGACCCAGTACTTC TRBJ2-5 . TRBV10-3 .
CASGIRLADTGELFF TGTGCCAGCGGAATTAGACTAGCAGATACCGGGGAGCTGTTTTTT TRBJ2-2 TRBD2 TRBV5-5 .
CASSLDRGGFEQYF TGTGCCAGCAGCTTAGATCGGGGGGGATTCGAGCAGTACTTC TRBJ2-7 TRBD2 TRBV7-2 few
CAISQGDNEKLFF TGTGCCATCAGCCAGGGGGACAATGAAAAACTGTTTTTT TRBJ1-4 TRBD1 TRBV10-3 .
CASSLGQSYEQYF TGTGCCAGCAGCTTAGGACAGTCCTACGAGCAGTACTTC TRBJ2-7 . TRBV11-2 many
CASGEGNYNEQFF TGCGCCAGCGGCGAGGGCAACTACAATGAGCAGTTCTTC TRBJ2-1 . TRBV5-1 .
CASSLGAGFQALDSPLHF TGTGCCAGCAGCTTAGGAGCAGGGTTCCAGGCGCTCGATTCACCCCTCCACTTT TRBJ1-6 . TRBV11-1 .
CASSPMNPHLTYGYTF TGTGCCAGCAGCCCCATGAATCCCCATCTGACCTATGGCTACACCTTC TRBJ1-2 . TRBV7-9 .
CASSHAGGLETQYF TGTGCCAGCAGCCACGCGGGGGGCCTGGAGACCCAGTACTTC TRBJ2-5 TRBD2 TRBV12-3/TRBV12-4 .
CASSLAGIADTQYF TGCGCCAGCAGCTTGGCGGGGATCGCAGATACGCAGTATTTT TRBJ2-3 . TRBV5-1 many
CASSQLSGLGWNEQFF TGTGCCAGCAGCCAGTTAAGCGGGTTGGGATGGAATGAGCAGTTCTTC TRBJ2-1 . TRBV14 few
CASRLSGGQPGELFF TGTGCCAGCAGGCTTAGCGGGGGCCAACCCGGGGAGCTGTTTTTT TRBJ2-2 TRBD2 TRBV6-1 few
CSVFTGTGHYGYTF TGCAGCGTTTTTACCGGGACAGGGCACTATGGCTACACCTTC TRBJ1-2 TRBD1 TRBV29-1 .
CASSVAGADTQYF TGTGCCAGCAGCGTAGCCGGGGCAGATACGCAGTATTTT TRBJ2-3 . TRBV9 .
CATSDSQRTGQETQYF TGTGCCACCAGTGATTCGCAGAGGACAGGGCAAGAGACCCAGTACTTC TRBJ2-5 TRBD1 TRBV24-1 .
CSVSGGSGNTIYF TGCAGCGTTTCTGGCGGCTCTGGAAACACCATATATTTT TRBJ1-3 . TRBV29-1 few
CSAGFGTGLNRQFF TGCAGTGCTGGGTTTGGGACAGGGTTAAATCGGCAGTTCTTC TRBJ2-1 TRBD1 TRBV20-1 .
CASSLAGGGAYNEQFF TGCGCCAGCAGCTTGGCTGGCGGGGGGGCCTACAATGAGCAGTTCTTC TRBJ2-1 TRBD2 TRBV5-1 .
CASSNDRGRQPQHF TGTGCCAGCAGTAATGACAGGGGGAGGCAGCCCCAGCATTTT TRBJ1-5 TRBD1 TRBV7-9 .
CSVEESWAGETQYF TGCAGCGTTGAAGAATCATGGGCCGGGGAGACCCAGTACTTC TRBJ2-5 . TRBV29-1 .
CASSFKDARTDTQYF TGTGCCAGCAGTTTTAAGGACGCCCGCACAGATACGCAGTATTTT TRBJ2-3 . TRBV12-3/TRBV12-4 .